These 21 T cell receptor beta chains share one sample of origin, sequenced in a study of T cells in Graves' hyperthyroidism and ophthalmopathy. Using RNA transcripts as the source, TCR beta CDR3 regions were amplified. A first-round RT-PCR of the TCR CDR3 used the HTBI primer set. Each CDR3 protein gets one entry after TCRdb re-called the multiplex PCR reads with MiXCR. Found here are around 300,000 distinct CDR3 sequences, roughly 15% of them singletons; the top ten hold roughly 7.5%. Sequencing used blood. The receptors come from a woman in her thirties with Graves' hyperthyroidism that later progressed to Graves' ophthalmopathy.

The rearrangement uses TRBV12-3 or TRBV12-4 and TRBJ1-1; TRBD1 agrees at 8 bases. V trimming: 7 bases; J trimming: 3 bases; junction bases outside the gene matches: 13. The CDR3 extends over 16 amino acids. CDR3 sequence reads: CASNPAWTGKDTEAFF. The CDR3 coding sequence is TGTGCCAGCAACCCAGCCTGGACAGGGAAAGACACTGAAGCTTTCTTT.

This clonotype has more than one count but fewer than ten. The chain uses TRBV7-8 and TRBJ1-5; D might be TRBD1 (6 bases). Looked up from germline, CDR1 is SGHVS and CDR2 is FQNEAQ. The CDR3 covers 19 residues. V gave up 4 bases and J gave up 1 base, with 23 bases separating them. The CDR3 loop reads CASSSPSGTPGGSNQPQHF. In nucleotides, the CDR3 is TGTGCCAGCAGCTCTCCCTCCGGGACACCGGGCGGAAGCAATCAGCCCCAGCATTTT.

About this clonotype itself: The junction and the germline gene differ at one end; a read error may be behind it. V and J are TRBV4-1 and TRBJ2-7; TRBD2 might be the D (5 bases). The CDR3 is 15 amino acids. Germline V lookup: CDR1 MGHRA, CDR2 YSYEKL. The CDR3 DNA is TGCGCCAGCAGCCAAGATTGGTCGGGATCCTACGGGCAGTACTTC. Protein product: CASSQDWSGSYGQYF.

This clonotype was counted at least ten times. This chain joins TRBV5-1 and TRBJ2-7, with a weak D call TRBD2 (5 bases). The germline V gene has CDR1 SGHRS and CDR2 YFSETQ. Between the trimmed V and J ends, which lost 5 bases and 0 bases, there was a span of 9 bases. This CDR3 contains 13 residues. The CDR3 bases are TGCGCCAGCAGGATGAGCGGCTCCTACGAGCAGTACTTC. Translating it yields CASRMSGSYEQYF.

This clonotype appeared many times. CDR3 coding DNA: TGTGCCAGCAGCTTTACCCGAACTTACAATGAGCAGTTCTTC. Translated, it gives CASSFTRTYNEQFF. V gene TRBV27 combines with J gene TRBJ2-1; no reliable D call. Per the germline V gene, CDR1 is MNHEY and CDR2 is SMNVEV (reference sequence). V dropped 6 bases and J dropped 4 bases, with 13 bases sitting between them. The CDR3 runs 14 residues.

This clonotype was seen repeatedly, ten times or more. This chain joins TRBV15 and TRBJ1-3; D gene unclear. The CDR3 contains 15 residues. CDR1 LNHNV and CDR2 YYDKDF come from the germline V gene (reference sequence). V lost 0 bases to trimming and J lost 3 bases, with 9 bases between them. The CDR3, as DNA: TGTGCCACCAGCAGAGACCGAGGCATTGGAAACACCATATATTTT. Its protein is CATSRDRGIGNTIYF.

The CDR3 DNA is TGCAGTGTGGTGGGCTATCAGGGGGCGATTGAAGCTTTCTTT. Its translation is CSVVGYQGAIEAFF. The gene calls are TRBV20-1 and TRBJ1-1, with 8 positions matching TRBD1. The V segment lost 7 bases and the J segment 7 bases; nucleotides outside the gene matches: 14. CDR3 size: 14 residues. Germline lookup yields CDR1 DFQATT and CDR2 SNEGSKA (reference sequence).

This clonotype was counted many times. The chain employs TRBV20-1 and TRBJ2-3; D is possibly TRBD2 (5 bases). This CDR3 contains 11 residues. CDR1 is DFQATT and CDR2 is SNEGSKA in the germline V gene (reference sequence). Trimming removed 7 bases from V and 0 bases from J, with 5 bases in between. In DNA, the CDR3 is TGCAGTGTAGCGAGCACAGATACGCAGTATTTT. Encoded protein: CSVASTDTQYF.

Many counts were recorded for this clonotype. J is TRBJ2-7 and V is TRBV27, with 11 positions matching TRBD2. CDR3 length: 15 residues. V lost 6 bases to trimming and J lost 0 bases; unmatched junction nucleotides: 4. Germline loops: CDR1 MNHEY, CDR2 SMNVEV (reference sequence). The CDR3, as DNA: TGTGCCAGCAGAAATCTAGCGGGAGGCTCCTACGAGCAGTACTTC. This gives the protein CASRNLAGGSYEQYF.

This clonotype was seen ten or more times. The chain joins TRBV20-1 to TRBJ2-3, with 7 positions matching TRBD2. The ends lost 3 bases at V and 2 bases at J; junction bases unmatched: 5. Looked up from germline, CDR1 is DFQATT and CDR2 is SNEGSKA (reference sequence). The CDR3 has 14 residues. CDR3 in amino acids: CSASGRPNTDTQYF. The CDR3 region has the DNA TGCAGTGCTAGCGGGAGGCCAAACACAGATACGCAGTATTTT.

At least ten counts were recorded for this clonotype. The chain's CDR3 is CASSLAGVVKDTQYF. The CDR3 DNA follows: TGTGCCAGCAGTCTAGCGGGAGTAGTTAAAGATACGCAGTATTTT. V is TRBV7-3 and J is TRBJ2-3, with TRBD2 matching over 10 bases. The CDR3 runs to 15 residues. V was clipped by 6 bases and J by 5 bases; unmatched bases: 8. The germline V gene encodes CDR1 SGHTA and CDR2 FQGTGA. The whole variable domain, remainder taken from reference TRBV7-3 and TRBJ2-3, is GAGVSQTPSNKVTEKGKYVELRCDPISGHTALYWYRQSLGQGPEFLIYFQGTGAADDSGLPNDRFFAVRPEGSVSTLKIQRTERGDSAVYLCASSLAGVVKDTQYFGPGTRLTVL.

The V gene is TRBV4-3, the J gene TRBJ2-4; maybe TRBD2 (6 bases). CDR1 and CDR2 from the germline V gene are LGHNA and YSLEER. The V gene lost 0 bases and the J gene lost 5 bases, with 14 bases spanning the gap. The CDR3 is 16 residues long. CDR3 DNA: TGCGCCAGCAGCCAAGAACCACCGGGACTCCAAAACATTCAGTACTTC. As protein: CASSQEPPGLQNIQYF.

The sample holds many counts of this clonotype. V and J are TRBV7-8 and TRBJ2-3; 13 nucleotides align to TRBD2. The V gene end was trimmed by 6 bases and the J gene end by 3 bases; junction bases not matched to a gene: 12. The CDR3 loop spans 18 amino acids. Germline CDR1 is SGHVS and CDR2 is FQNEAQ. The CDR3 DNA is TGTGCCAGCAGGGCCGGGACTAGCGGGAATTTCCTTACAGATACGCAGTATTTT. This codes for CASRAGTSGNFLTDTQYF.

This clonotype was detected ten times or more. The chain joins TRBV7-3 to TRBJ2-3; D ambiguous. The CDR3 runs 13 residues. CDR1 and CDR2 (germline): SGHTA, FQGTGA. V dropped 1 base and J dropped 5 bases, with 7 bases sitting between them. As DNA, the CDR3 is TGTGCCAGCAGCTTAATCATGGGAGATACGCAGTATTTT. Its translation: CASSLIMGDTQYF.

The CDR3 sequence: CASTRTGAGASGRAGELFF. CDR3 coding DNA: TGTGCCAGTACCCGGACAGGGGCTGGAGCTAGCGGGAGGGCCGGGGAGCTGTTTTTT. The V and J genes are TRBV19 and TRBJ2-2; 12 bases align to TRBD2. Looked up from germline, CDR1 is LNHDA and CDR2 is SQIVND (reference sequence). The CDR3 sequence is 19 residues long. After removal of 7 bases from V and 6 bases from J, the junction contained 18 bases not matched to a gene.

This clonotype has ten or more counts. The rearrangement uses TRBV27 and TRBJ1-5; D call uncertain. Germline V gene lookup returns CDR1 MNHEY and CDR2 SMNVEV (reference sequence). Deletions cut 5 bases from V and 3 bases from J, with 11 bases between. The CDR3 extends over 14 amino acids. CDR3: CASSLRRSNQPQHF. CDR3 nucleotides: TGTGCCAGCAGTCTTCGACGGTCCAATCAGCCCCAGCATTTT.

The gene calls are TRBV30 and TRBJ2-1, with 13 bases matching TRBD2. Germline V lookup: CDR1 GTSNPN, CDR2 SVGIG (reference sequence). Trimming removed 1 base from V and 6 bases from J; junction bases left unmatched: 3. CDR3 size: 15 residues. CDR3 nucleotides: TGTGCCTGGAGTGCCGGACTAGCGGGAGTCAATGAGCAGTTCTTC. Amino acid sequence: CAWSAGLAGVNEQFF.

This clonotype was seen at least ten times. This sequence joins TRBV5-5 and TRBJ1-2; D is possibly TRBD1 (6 bases). This CDR3 comprises 14 residues. Trimming removed 4 bases at V and 5 bases at J, with 15 bases between. Germline CDR1 and CDR2: SGHKS and YYEKEE (reference sequence). The CDR3 DNA sequence: TGTGCCAGCAGCATCGATACAGGGAATTATGGCTACACCTTC. It codes for CASSIDTGNYGYTF.

The chain joins TRBV20-1 to TRBJ2-3, with 12 positions matching TRBD2. CDR1 is DFQATT and CDR2 is SNEGSKA in the germline V gene (reference sequence). Trimming cost V 3 bases and J 6 bases; bases outside gene matches: 4. The CDR3 is 14 residues long. DNA for the CDR3: TGCAGTGCTAGCCTAGCGGGAGGGCCTGATACGCAGTATTTT. This gives the protein CSASLAGGPDTQYF.

The sample holds many counts of this clonotype. The V and J genes are TRBV28 and TRBJ1-2, with D maybe TRBD1 (6 bases). Trimming left V 6 bases short and J 6 bases short, with 14 bases between. This CDR3 is 13 amino acids long. Germline V lookup: CDR1 MDHEN, CDR2 SYDVKM. CDR3 DNA: TGTGCCAGCAGCCCAACAGGGATTCATGGCTACACCTTC. This codes for CASSPTGIHGYTF.

As for this clonotype: This could be a read error, since a much larger clone is one nucleotide away. V usage is TRBV6-2 or TRBV6-3 and J usage is TRBJ1-1, with TRBD1 matching over 7 bases. V lost 5 bases and J lost 7; bases outside the gene matches: 7. The CDR3 totals 13 residues. Germline V gives CDR1 MNHEY, CDR2 SVGEGT. CDR3 protein: CASSHGTAYEAFF. CDR3 nucleotides: TGTGCCAGCAGTCACGGGACAGCTTATGAAGCTTTCTTT.